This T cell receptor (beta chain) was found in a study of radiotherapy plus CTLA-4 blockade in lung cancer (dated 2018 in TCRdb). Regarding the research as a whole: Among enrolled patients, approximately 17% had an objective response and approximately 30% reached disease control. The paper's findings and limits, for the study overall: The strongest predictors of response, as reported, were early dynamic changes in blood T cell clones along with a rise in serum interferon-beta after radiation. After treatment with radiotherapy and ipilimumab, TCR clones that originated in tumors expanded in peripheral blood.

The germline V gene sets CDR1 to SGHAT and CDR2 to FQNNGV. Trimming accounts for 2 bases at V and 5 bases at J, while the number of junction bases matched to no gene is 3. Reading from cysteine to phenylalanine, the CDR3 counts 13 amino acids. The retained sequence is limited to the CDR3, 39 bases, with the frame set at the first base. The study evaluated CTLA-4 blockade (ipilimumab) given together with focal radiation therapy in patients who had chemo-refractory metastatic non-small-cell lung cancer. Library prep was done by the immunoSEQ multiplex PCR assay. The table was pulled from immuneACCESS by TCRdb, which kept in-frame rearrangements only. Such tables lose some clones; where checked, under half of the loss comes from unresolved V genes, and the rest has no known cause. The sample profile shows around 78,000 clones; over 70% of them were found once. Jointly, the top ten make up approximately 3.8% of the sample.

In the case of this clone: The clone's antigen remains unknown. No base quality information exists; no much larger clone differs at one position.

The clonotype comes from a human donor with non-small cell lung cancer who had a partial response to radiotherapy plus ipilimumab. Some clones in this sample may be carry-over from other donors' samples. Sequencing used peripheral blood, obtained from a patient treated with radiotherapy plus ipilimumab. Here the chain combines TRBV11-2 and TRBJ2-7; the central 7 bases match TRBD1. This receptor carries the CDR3 CASSLNRGNEQYF. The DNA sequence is TGTGCCAGCAGCTTAAACAGGGGCAACGAGCAGTACTTC.